This entry lists 18 T cell receptor beta chains sequenced from one sample in a study of CD8 T cells in ankylosing spondylitis. Each CDR3 protein is one row after TCRdb ran MiXCR on the 5' RACE reads. The table lists fewer than 400,000 distinct CDR3 sequences, roughly 8% of them singletons. The antigens of these receptors remain unknown. Notes on the study in general: What seemed typical of ankylosing spondylitis blood was a TCR beta motif built from about eight highly homologous variants.

Sequenced input: blood, either unsorted or a sorted T cell fraction (not recorded which). These receptors all come from a male donor with ankylosing spondylitis.

There are a few counts of this clonotype. The chain is built from TRBV7-9 and TRBJ2-1, with D maybe TRBD1 (7 bases). The CDR3 runs to 16 residues. From germline, CDR1 is SEHNR and CDR2 FQNEAQ (reference sequence). V was cut by 5 bases and J by 8 bases, with 22 bases left in between. The CDR3 DNA is TGTGCCAGCAGCCGAAGCGGCCAGGGGGGACAACATGAGCAGTTCTTC. Its translation is CASSRSGQGGQHEQFF. Variable domain in full (rest from reference TRBV7-9 and TRBJ2-1): DTGVSQNPRHKITKRGQNVTFRCDPISEHNRLYWYRQTLGQGPEFLTYFQNEAQLEKSRLLSDRFSAERPKGSFSTLEIQRTEQGDSAMYLCASSRSGQGGQHEQFFGPGTRLTVL.

The chain carries TRBV11-2 and TRBJ2-7; D is undetermined. The V end was cut by 4 bases, the J end by 4 bases, with 11 bases between. Germline lookup yields CDR1 SGHAT and CDR2 FQNNGV. The CDR3 spans 13 residues. The CDR3: CASSSLYGYEQYF. The CDR3 DNA sequence: TGTGCCAGCAGCTCCCTTTATGGGTACGAGCAGTACTTC.

The sample holds many counts of this clonotype. CDR3 sequence: CASSLAGQLQETQYF. Written as DNA, the CDR3 is TGTGCCAGCAGCTTAGCTGGACAGTTACAAGAGACCCAGTACTTC. The genes are TRBV7-2 and TRBJ2-5; possible D gene TRBD1, 6 bases. The CDR3 contains 15 residues. Trimming shortened V by 0 bases and J by 2 bases, and 10 bases separated the two germline ends. Germline CDR1 SGHTA, CDR2 FQGNSA. The entire variable domain, with the rest obtained from reference TRBV7-2 and TRBJ2-5, is as follows: GAGVSQSPSNKVTEKGKDVELRCDPISGHTALYWYRQSLGQGLEFLIYFQGNSAPDKSGLPSDRFSAERTGGSVSTLTIQRTQQEDSAVYLCASSLAGQLQETQYFGPGTRLLVL.

The chain employs TRBV27 and TRBJ1-5; weak D call: TRBD1 (5 bases). Germline CDR1 MNHEY, CDR2 SMNVEV (reference sequence). The CDR3 length is 15 residues. Trimming removed 5 bases from V and 5 bases from J, with 16 bases in between. The CDR3 spells CASSIPGTADQPQHF. The CDR3, as DNA: TGTGCCAGCAGTATACCCGGGACCGCCGATCAGCCCCAGCATTTT.

This clonotype was recorded many times. The chain is built from TRBV20-1 and TRBJ1-5, with TRBD1 matching 8 bases. The CDR3 covers 14 residues. After removal of 6 bases from V and 2 bases from J, the junction contained 6 bases not matched to a gene. The V gene's germline CDR1 is DFQATT and CDR2 SNEGSKA (reference sequence). For the CDR3, the DNA is TGCAGTGCCATACAGGGGGGTGGCAATCAGCCCCAGCATTTT. It translates to CSAIQGGGNQPQHF.

In its sample, this clonotype was seen many times. The chain carries TRBV11-2 and TRBJ2-7; 8 positions agree with TRBD1. Germline V lookup: CDR1 SGHAT, CDR2 FQNNGV. V lost 5 bases to trimming and J lost 7 bases; unmatched junction nucleotides: 7. The CDR3 loop spans 13 amino acids. CDR3 sequence reads: CASSRPGGREQYF. The DNA for the CDR3 is TGTGCCAGCAGCCGACCAGGGGGCAGGGAGCAGTACTTC.

In its sample, this clonotype was seen many times. The rearrangement joins TRBV5-1 to TRBJ2-1; D call uncertain. Deletions cut 6 bases from V and 1 base from J, with 14 bases between. The CDR3 has 15 residues. Germline V CDR1 and CDR2: SGHRS, YFSETQ. The CDR3 sequence is CASTVALPSYNEQFF. DNA of the CDR3: TGCGCCAGCACCGTGGCCCTGCCTTCCTACAATGAGCAGTTCTTC.

This clonotype was detected only a few times. The rearrangement links TRBV6-2 or TRBV6-3 to TRBJ2-1, with D possibly called TRBD1 or TRBD2 (5 bases each). Germline V gene lookup returns CDR1 MNHEY and CDR2 SVGEGT. The CDR3 consists of 16 residues. With 5 bases removed from V and 2 bases from J, the gap between germline ends came to 16 bases. The CDR3 DNA reads TGTGCCAGCAGTAGCGGATCAGGGCTTGCCTACAATGAGCAGTTCTTC. It is translated as CASSSGSGLAYNEQFF.

This clonotype was seen ten or more times. The V gene is TRBV12-3 or TRBV12-4, the J gene TRBJ2-3; 8 bases map to TRBD2. The CDR3 is 16 amino acids. V lost 2 bases, J lost 6 bases, and 10 bases stayed unmatched. The CDR3 coding sequence is TGTGCCAGCAGTTTAACTAGCGGAGGCTGGGCGGATACGCAGTATTTT. Translating it yields CASSLTSGGWADTQYF.

In its sample, this clonotype was seen a few times. The V call is TRBV28, the J call TRBJ2-1; 7 nucleotides line up with TRBD2. V trimming: 3 bases; J trimming: 8 bases; junction bases outside the gene matches: 10. This CDR3 has 15 amino acids. Germline V gene data show CDR1 as MDHEN and CDR2 as SYDVKM. CDR3 DNA sequence: TGTGCCAGCAGTTTTGACGCGGGAGAGTTCGATGAGCAGTTCTTC. Its protein product is CASSFDAGEFDEQFF.

This clonotype was recorded at least ten times. The chain joins TRBV20-1 to TRBJ1-6, with a tentative D call TRBD1 (5 bases). Germline values: CDR1 DFQATT, CDR2 SNEGSKA (reference sequence). CDR3 size: 13 residues. V gave up 2 bases and J gave up 6 bases, with 8 bases separating them. The CDR3 DNA sequence: TGCAGTGCTAGAAGTGACAGTAATTCACCCCTCCACTTT. Translated, it gives CSARSDSNSPLHF.

The table lists this clonotype with a few counts. J is TRBJ2-7 and V is TRBV25-1; D is uncertain. Trimming stripped 5 bases from V and 3 bases from J, with 11 bases between. Germline-derived CDR1 and CDR2 are MGHDK and SYGVNS. The CDR3 is made up of 13 amino acids. CDR3 sequence: CASSKGPVYEQYF. CDR3 nucleotides: TGTGCCAGCAGTAAGGGCCCAGTCTACGAGCAGTACTTC.

This clonotype showed up just a few times. The J gene is TRBJ2-6, the V gene TRBV29-1; 7 bases agree with TRBD2. Germline assignment: CDR1 SQVTM and CDR2 ANQGSEA. This CDR3 spans 16 amino acids. Trimming took 7 bases from V and 0 from J; bases not matched to a gene: 9. CDR3 amino acids: CSAGTMWTSGANVLTF. The DNA for the CDR3 is TGCAGCGCAGGGACTATGTGGACCTCTGGGGCCAACGTCCTGACTTTC.

This clonotype was detected many times. The genes are TRBV9 and TRBJ2-2; no firm D call. The germline V gene has CDR1 SGDLS and CDR2 YYNGEE. This CDR3 spans 16 amino acids. V dropped 1 base and J dropped 2 bases, with 12 bases sitting between them. The CDR3 DNA is TGTGCCAGCAGCGTAACGGGCAGGCGAAACACCGGGGAGCTGTTTTTT. This gives the protein CASSVTGRRNTGELFF.

This clonotype was picked up a small number of times. The chain couples TRBV3-1 to TRBJ1-5, with D possibly being TRBD1 (5 bases). Germline V gene sequence: CDR1 LGHDT, CDR2 YNNKEL (reference sequence). The CDR3 covers 16 residues. Trimming left V 1 base short and J 6 bases short, with 16 bases between. The DNA for the CDR3 is TGTGCCAGCAGCCAAGGAGGACAAGGGGAAAGTCAGCCCCAGCATTTT. This translates into CASSQGGQGESQPQHF.

CDR3 bases: TGCAGTGCCCACCGCAGAGGACAGGGCTTAAGGGGGGAAAATCAGCCCCAGCATTTT. Its translation: CSAHRRGQGLRGENQPQHF. The chain joins TRBV20-1 to TRBJ1-5; 8 bases are a match to TRBD1. The V segment lost 6 bases and the J segment 4 bases; nucleotides outside the gene matches: 23. Germline V lookup: CDR1 DFQATT, CDR2 SNEGSKA (reference sequence). This CDR3 is built from 19 residues.

This clonotype has only a few counts. The genes are TRBV7-9 and TRBJ2-7; TRBD1 might be the D (5 bases). Germline CDR1 and CDR2: SEHNR and FQNEAQ (reference sequence). The CDR3 has 10 amino acids. CDR3 region: CASSFKGHKV. CDR3 DNA: TGTGCCAGCAGCTTCAAGGGGCACAAAGTC.

This clonotype was seen a handful of times. DNA of the CDR3: TGTGCCAGCACCGCTCCAGGGTCGGCGGCCGGGGAGCTGTTTTTT. This translates into CASTAPGSAAGELFF. This chain joins TRBV3-1 and TRBJ2-2, with TRBD1 as a possible D gene (5 bases). This CDR3 is built from 15 residues. Germline V gene sequence: CDR1 LGHDT, CDR2 YNNKEL (reference sequence). The ends were cut back, 7 bases at V and 6 bases at J, with 18 bases in the middle.